Listed here are 14 T cell receptor beta chains from one sample, sequenced in a study of cytomegalovirus exposure and HLA in healthy donors. PCR was performed using 60 Vbeta and 13 Jbeta primers. The assay was immunoSEQ multiplex PCR, and TCRdb's table has in-frame clones only and misses some. The sample features roughly 62,000 clones, with about 4% in its top ten. The sample taken for sequencing was PBMCs. The receptor set was obtained from a male donor in good health and CMV-seronegative.

The chain recombines TRBV4-1 with TRBJ2-7; D perhaps matches TRBD1 (6 bases). Germline V gene lookup returns CDR1 MGHRA and CDR2 YSYEKL. CDR3 size: 15 residues. Trimming removed 0 bases at V and 2 bases at J, with 11 bases between. The CDR3 sequence: CASSQERRQAYEQYF. The CDR3 nucleotides are TGCGCCAGCAGCCAAGAAAGACGACAGGCCTACGAGCAGTACTTC.

The rearrangement links TRBV28 to TRBJ2-3, with a possible D match to TRBD1 (6 bases). Germline-derived CDR1 and CDR2 are MDHEN and SYDVKM. This CDR3 region has 14 residues. Trimming removed 5 bases at V and 1 base at J, with 10 bases between. CDR3 amino acids: CASSQGTRTDTQYF. The CDR3 DNA reads as TGTGCCAGCAGTCAGGGGACACGCACAGATACGCAGTATTTT.

This chain uses TRBV5-6 with TRBJ1-4; weak D call: TRBD1 (5 bases). CDR3 length equals 15 residues. The germline gives CDR1 SGHDT, CDR2 YYEEEE. Trimming removed 4 bases at V and 2 bases at J, with 12 bases between. The CDR3 loop is CASSPSGNTNEKLFF. DNA for the CDR3: TGTGCCAGCAGCCCCTCAGGGAATACTAATGAAAAACTGTTTTTT.

This chain uses TRBV7-2 with TRBJ1-2; perhaps TRBD1 as D (6 bases). V shed 0 bases and J shed 8 bases, with 13 bases lying between them. The V gene's germline CDR1 is SGHTA and CDR2 FQGNSA. The CDR3 contains 14 residues. Here the CDR3 DNA reads TGTGCCAGCAGCTTAGCCGCGACAGGTCCGGGCTACACCTTC. Its protein is CASSLAATGPGYTF. Full variable domain (outside the CDR3, taken from reference TRBV7-2 and TRBJ1-2): GAGVSQSPSNKVTEKGKDVELRCDPISGHTALYWYRQSLGQGLEFLIYFQGNSAPDKSGLPSDRFSAERTGGSVSTLTIQRTQQEDSAVYLCASSLAATGPGYTFGSGTRLTVV.

The J gene is TRBJ1-1, the V gene TRBV7-2, with 7 bases aligning to TRBD1. From germline, CDR1 is SGHTA and CDR2 FQGNSA. CDR3 length equals 15 residues. The ends lost 2 bases at V and 2 bases at J; junction bases unmatched: 5. CDR3 sequence reads: CASSLSGGLNTEAFF. In DNA, the CDR3 is TGTGCCAGCAGCTTATCAGGGGGGCTTAACACTGAAGCTTTCTTT.

The gene calls are TRBV5-1 and TRBJ1-2, with D possibly matching TRBD1 (5 bases). Germline V gene sequence: CDR1 SGHRS, CDR2 YFSETQ. V lost 6 bases, J lost 4 bases, and 13 bases lay in between. The CDR3 runs to 13 residues. DNA of the CDR3: TGCGCCAGCAACCCGGGGGGAAGCTATGGCTACACCTTC. It specifies CASNPGGSYGYTF.

CDR3 in amino acids: CASSSGAGGSGDEQYF. The CDR3 nucleotides are TGCGCCAGCAGCTCCGGAGCCGGCGGGAGCGGGGACGAGCAGTACTTC. The chain links TRBV5-1 to TRBJ2-7; the match to TRBD2 covers 7 bases. CDR1 and CDR2 (germline): SGHRS, YFSETQ. V was clipped by 3 bases and J by 5 bases; unmatched bases: 14. The CDR3 spans 16 residues.

The J gene is TRBJ2-3, the V gene TRBV15, with D possibly being TRBD2 (6 bases). Per the germline V gene, CDR1 is LNHNV and CDR2 is YYDKDF (reference sequence). This CDR3 is 16 amino acids long. Trimming removed 1 base from V and 2 bases from J, with 13 bases in between. The CDR3: CATSRGGTEVTDTQYF. The CDR3 DNA sequence: TGTGCCACCAGCAGAGGCGGGACGGAGGTCACAGATACGCAGTATTTT.

With regard to this clone: At the DNA level, this CDR3 is encoded by other sequences in the same sample as well. The rearrangement links TRBV30 to TRBJ2-1; D is perhaps TRBD2 (8 bases). V was cut by 8 bases and J by 7 bases, with 24 bases left in between. The CDR3 is 15 amino acids. The germline V gene has CDR1 GTSNPN and CDR2 SVGIG (reference sequence). The CDR3 bases are TGTGCCGGGACCGGGACTAGAGGGGGCCGGAATGAGCAGTTCTTC. Residues: CAGTGTRGGRNEQFF.

This CDR3 reads CAWERGSYEQYF. The CDR3 DNA sequence: TGTGCCTGGGAGCGGGGTTCCTACGAGCAGTACTTC. V is TRBV30 and J is TRBJ2-7, with TRBD2 matching 7 bases. V lost 5 bases, J lost 1 base, and 2 bases stayed unmatched. CDR3 length: 12 residues. Germline values: CDR1 GTSNPN, CDR2 SVGIG (reference sequence).

V is TRBV6-1 and J is TRBJ2-4, with a tentative D call TRBD1 (5 bases). Deletions cut 7 bases from V and 2 bases from J, with 15 bases between. This CDR3 is 15 amino acids long. The germline gives CDR1 MNHNS, CDR2 SASEGT. DNA for the CDR3: TGTGCCAGCATTCAAGGGGTATTGTCCAAAAACATTCAGTACTTC. This gives the protein CASIQGVLSKNIQYF.

This chain connects TRBV7-9 to TRBJ2-1, with TRBD2 matching over 10 bases. The CDR3 is 17 amino acids. Germline trimming cut 8 bases from V and 5 bases from J; bases unmatched to any gene: 15. CDR1 is SEHNR, CDR2 FQNEAQ, per germline (reference sequence). CDR3 residues: CASRRGGTSASDNEQFF. Written as DNA, the CDR3 is TGTGCCAGCCGCCGGGGGGGGACTAGCGCATCCGACAATGAGCAGTTCTTC.

The chain combines TRBV11-2 with TRBJ2-7; TRBD1 aligns across 7 bases. Germline trimming cut 2 bases from V and 2 bases from J; bases unmatched to any gene: 6. Germline-derived CDR1 and CDR2 are SGHAT and FQNNGV. This CDR3 is built from 15 residues. This CDR3 reads CASSLLQGQTYEQYF. The CDR3 DNA follows: TGTGCCAGCAGCTTACTCCAGGGACAGACCTACGAGCAGTACTTC.

The chain employs TRBV30 and TRBJ2-1; D unresolved. This CDR3 comprises 12 residues. V was cut by 0 bases and J by 9 bases, with 9 bases left in between. Germline assignment: CDR1 GTSNPN and CDR2 SVGIG (reference sequence). CDR3 DNA sequence: TGTGCCTGGAGTGTACTTACGAGTGAGCAGTTCTTC. It is translated as CAWSVLTSEQFF.